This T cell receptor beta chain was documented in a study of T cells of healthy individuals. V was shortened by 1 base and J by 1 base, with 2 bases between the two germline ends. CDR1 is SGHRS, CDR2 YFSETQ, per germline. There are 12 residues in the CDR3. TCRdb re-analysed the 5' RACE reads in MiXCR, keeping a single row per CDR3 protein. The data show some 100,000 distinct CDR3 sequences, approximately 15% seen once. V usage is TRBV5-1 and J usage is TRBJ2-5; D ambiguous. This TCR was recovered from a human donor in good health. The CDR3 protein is CASSLSQETQYF. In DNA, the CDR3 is TGCGCCAGCAGCTTGTCCCAAGAGACCCAGTACTTC.